One T cell receptor beta chain is described in this entry. Its matching antigen is unknown. This sample is drawn from a study of a mutant IDH1 vaccine in newly diagnosed glioma. The assay was immunoSEQ multiplex PCR, and TCRdb's table has in-frame clones only and misses some. The sample shows around 100,000 clones, almost 90% of them seen only once. Described time point: week 11, during vaccination. A single vaccine dose contained 300 ug of mutant IDH1 20-mer peptide, and topical imiquimod was used with it. The specimen comprised PBMCs, sampled from a glioma patient whose treatment included an IDH1 peptide vaccine. The TCR sequence derives from a woman in her 50s with glioma.

In DNA, the CDR3 is TGCGCCAGCACCGCGAGGACACCGAACACTGAAGCTTTCTTT. Translation: CASTARTPNTEAFF. The chain combines TRBV10-2 with TRBJ1-1; tentatively, D is TRBD1 (5 bases). Germline V gene lookup returns CDR1 WSHSY and CDR2 SAAADI. The CDR3 is 14 amino acids. Deletions cut 7 bases from V and 1 base from J, with 13 bases between.